The 10 T cell receptor beta chains below were found in one sample sequenced in a study of T cell responses to AZD1222 COVID-19 vaccine. The table came from immunoSEQ multiplex PCR; TCRdb's copy has only in-frame clones and leaves some out. Here the sample spans some 130,000 clones, 80% to 90% being singletons. The sequenced sample was peripheral blood, obtained on day 0 of AZD1222 vaccination. Receptors were obtained from an adult in good health.

V usage is TRBV5-1 and J usage is TRBJ2-1; no reliable D call. The CDR3 is 13 residues long. CDR1 SGHRS and CDR2 YFSETQ come from the germline V gene. The CDR3 coding sequence is TGCGACCCCGAAGGTCGGAAGATTGATGAGCAGTTCTTC. It encodes CDPEGRKIDEQFF.

The chain's CDR3 is CASSYLAGDTGELFF. In DNA form, the CDR3 reads TGTGCCAGCAGCTACCTAGCGGGAGACACCGGGGAGCTGTTTTTT. The chain is built from TRBV7-9 and TRBJ2-2; 10 nucleotides agree with TRBD2. Germline lookup yields CDR1 SEHNR and CDR2 FQNEAQ (reference sequence). The CDR3 spans 15 residues. Trimming at V came to 4 bases and at J to 3 bases, leaving 2 bases not matched to a gene.

The CDR3 DNA is TGTGCCAGCAGCAGGACTAGCGGGAGTGGCGAGCAGTACTTC. Amino acid sequence: CASSRTSGSGEQYF. The genes are TRBV6-2 or TRBV6-3 and TRBJ2-7, with TRBD2 matching over 13 bases. The CDR3 runs to 14 residues. After removal of 6 bases from V and 6 bases from J, the junction contained 5 bases not matched to a gene. The V gene's germline CDR1 is MNHEY and CDR2 SVGEGT.

This clone was picked up one time. The chain joins TRBV5-1 to TRBJ2-7, with 7 positions matching TRBD1. Germline CDR1 reads SGHRS; CDR2 reads YFSETQ. V dropped 5 bases and J dropped 0; count of bases not matched to a gene: 8. CDR3 length: 15 residues. CDR3 DNA sequence: TGCGCCAGCAGGCGGACAGGCGAAAGCTCCTACGAGCAGTACTTC. It specifies CASRRTGESSYEQYF. Complete variable domain (other parts from reference TRBV5-1 and TRBJ2-7): KAGVTQTPRYLIKTRGQQVTLSCSPISGHRSVSWYQQTPGQGLQFLFEYFSETQRNKGNFPGRFSGRQFSNSRSEMNVSTLELGDSALYLCASRRTGESSYEQYFGPGTRLTVT.

The chain joins TRBV27 to TRBJ1-5, with D unresolved. The germline V gene encodes CDR1 MNHEY and CDR2 SMNVEV (reference sequence). The V end lost 6 bases, the J end lost 1 base, and 13 bases lay between the germline ends. The CDR3 is made up of 15 amino acids. The CDR3 sequence: CASSPLTHSNQPQHF. CDR3 nucleotide sequence: TGTGCCAGCAGCCCGTTAACTCACAGCAATCAGCCCCAGCATTTT.

The chain employs TRBV5-4 and TRBJ2-7, with 10 bases that match TRBD2. Germline V gene sequence: CDR1 SGHNT, CDR2 YYREEE (reference sequence). Trimming cost V 4 bases and J 4 bases; bases outside gene matches: 5. The CDR3 contains 14 residues. The CDR3 DNA reads as TGTGCCAGCAGCACTGGACTAGCGGATTACGAGCAGTACTTC. As protein: CASSTGLADYEQYF. Drawing the rest from reference TRBV5-4 and TRBJ2-7, the complete variable domain is ETGVTQSPTHLIKTRGQQVTLRCSSQSGHNTVSWYQQALGQGPQFIFQYYREEENGRGNFPPRFSGLQFPNYSSELNVNALELDDSALYLCASSTGLADYEQYFGPGTRLTVT.

The rearrangement joins TRBV24-1 to TRBJ1-2, with TRBD1 matching over 7 bases. Per germline, CDR1 KGHDR and CDR2 SFDVKD. Trimming cost V 4 bases and J 8 bases; bases outside gene matches: 15. CDR3 length: 16 amino acids. The DNA of the CDR3 is TGTGCCACCAGTGACCAATCGGCAGGGGGGATGCGCGGCTACACCTTC. This encodes CATSDQSAGGMRGYTF.

This clone was seen only a few times. The chain is built from TRBV6-5 and TRBJ1-5; a weak D match, TRBD1 (5 bases). The CDR3 contains 15 residues. V was trimmed by 0 bases and J by 10 bases, leaving 16 bases between them. Germline V gene sequence: CDR1 MNHEY, CDR2 SVGAGI. CDR3 bases: TGTGCCAGCAGTTACTCGATACGCCAGGGAGCACCCCAGCATTTT. Protein sequence: CASSYSIRQGAPQHF.

The CDR3 loop is CASNGGVGTREQYF. Written as DNA, the CDR3 is TGTGCCAGCAATGGGGGCGTTGGGACCCGGGAGCAGTACTTC. The chain has TRBV6-5 and TRBJ2-7; D perhaps matches TRBD1 (6 bases). V lost 7 bases and J 7 bases, leaving 20 bases between the germline ends. This CDR3 region has 14 residues. Germline CDR1 is MNHEY and CDR2 is SVGAGI.

This chain connects TRBV2 to TRBJ1-5; D might be TRBD1 (5 bases). The germline gives CDR1 SNHLY, CDR2 FYNNEI. V lost 1 base to trimming and J lost 1 base, with 5 bases between them. The CDR3 runs to 14 residues. For the CDR3, the DNA is TGTGCCAGCAGTGAAGGGGACAGCAATCAGCCCCAGCATTTT. Protein product: CASSEGDSNQPQHF.